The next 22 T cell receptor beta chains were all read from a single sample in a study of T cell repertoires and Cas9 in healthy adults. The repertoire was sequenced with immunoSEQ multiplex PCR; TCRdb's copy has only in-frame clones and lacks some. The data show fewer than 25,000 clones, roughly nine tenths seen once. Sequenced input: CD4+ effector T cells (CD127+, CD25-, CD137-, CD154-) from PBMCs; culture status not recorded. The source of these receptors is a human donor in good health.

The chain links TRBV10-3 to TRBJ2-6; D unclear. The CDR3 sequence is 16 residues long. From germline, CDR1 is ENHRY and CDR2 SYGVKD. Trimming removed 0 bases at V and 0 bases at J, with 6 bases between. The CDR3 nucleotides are TGTGCCATCAGTGAGTCGGAAAGCTCTGGGGCCAACGTCCTGACTTTC. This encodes CAISESESSGANVLTF.

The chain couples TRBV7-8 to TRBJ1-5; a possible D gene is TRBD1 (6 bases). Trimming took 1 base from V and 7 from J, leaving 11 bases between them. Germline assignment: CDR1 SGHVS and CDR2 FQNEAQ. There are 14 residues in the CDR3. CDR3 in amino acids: CASSLVNRVQPQHF. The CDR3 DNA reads TGTGCCAGCAGCTTAGTTAACAGGGTACAGCCCCAGCATTTT.

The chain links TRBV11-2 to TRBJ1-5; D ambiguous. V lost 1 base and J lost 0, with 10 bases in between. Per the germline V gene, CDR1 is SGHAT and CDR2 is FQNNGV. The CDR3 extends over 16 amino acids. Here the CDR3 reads CASSLGGSYSNQPQHF. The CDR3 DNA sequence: TGTGCCAGCAGCTTAGGTGGGAGCTATAGCAATCAGCCCCAGCATTTT.

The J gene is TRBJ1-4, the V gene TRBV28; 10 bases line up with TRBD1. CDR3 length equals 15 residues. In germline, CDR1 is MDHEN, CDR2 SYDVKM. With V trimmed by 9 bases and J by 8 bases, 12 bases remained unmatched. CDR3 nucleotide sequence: TGTGCCAGTCATCCTCCGGGACAGGGGTCGGAAAAACTGTTTTTT. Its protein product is CASHPPGQGSEKLFF.

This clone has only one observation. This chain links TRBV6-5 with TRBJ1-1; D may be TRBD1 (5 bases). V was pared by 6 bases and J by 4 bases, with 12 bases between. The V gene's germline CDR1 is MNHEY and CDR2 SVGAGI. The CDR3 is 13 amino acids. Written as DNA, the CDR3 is TGTGCCAGCAGCCTTCCGGGGGGCACTGAAGCTTTCTTT. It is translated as CASSLPGGTEAFF.

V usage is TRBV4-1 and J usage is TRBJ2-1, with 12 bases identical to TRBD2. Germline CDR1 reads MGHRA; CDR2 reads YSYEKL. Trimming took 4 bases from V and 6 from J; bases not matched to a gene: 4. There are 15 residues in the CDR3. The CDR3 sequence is CASSPSSGRANEQFF. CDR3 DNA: TGCGCCAGCAGCCCGTCTAGCGGGAGGGCCAATGAGCAGTTCTTC.

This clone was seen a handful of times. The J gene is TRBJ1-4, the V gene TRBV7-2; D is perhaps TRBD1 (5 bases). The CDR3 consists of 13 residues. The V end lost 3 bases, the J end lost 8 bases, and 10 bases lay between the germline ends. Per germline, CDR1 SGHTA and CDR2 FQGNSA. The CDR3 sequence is CASSFTGAEKLFF. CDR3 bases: TGTGCCAGCAGCTTTACCGGGGCCGAAAAACTGTTTTTT.

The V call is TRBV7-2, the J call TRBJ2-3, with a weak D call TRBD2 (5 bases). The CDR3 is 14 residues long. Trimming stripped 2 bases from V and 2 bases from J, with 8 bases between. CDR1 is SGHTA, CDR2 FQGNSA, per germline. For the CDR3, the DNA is TGTGCCAGCAGCTTAACTCGGGACACAGATACGCAGTATTTT. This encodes CASSLTRDTDTQYF.

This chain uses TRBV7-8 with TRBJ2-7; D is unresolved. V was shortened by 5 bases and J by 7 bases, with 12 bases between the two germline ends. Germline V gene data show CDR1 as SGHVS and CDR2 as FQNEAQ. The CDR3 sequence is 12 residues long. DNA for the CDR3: TGTGCCAGCAGCGTGGCATCGACGGAGCAGTACTTC. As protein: CASSVASTEQYF.

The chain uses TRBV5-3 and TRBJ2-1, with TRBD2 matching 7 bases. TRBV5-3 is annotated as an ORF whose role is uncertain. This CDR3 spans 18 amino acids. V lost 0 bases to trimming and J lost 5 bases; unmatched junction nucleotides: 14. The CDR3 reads CARSLAGGRKIWDNEQFF. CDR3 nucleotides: TGTGCCAGAAGCTTGGCGGGCGGGAGAAAAATCTGGGACAATGAGCAGTTCTTC.

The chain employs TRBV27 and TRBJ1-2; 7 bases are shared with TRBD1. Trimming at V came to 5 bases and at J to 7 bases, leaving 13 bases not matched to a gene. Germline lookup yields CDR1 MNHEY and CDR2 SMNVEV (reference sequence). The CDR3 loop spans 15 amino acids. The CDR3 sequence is CASSRGIRGGSGYTF. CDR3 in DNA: TGTGCCAGCAGTCGTGGGATAAGAGGGGGCTCTGGCTACACCTTC.

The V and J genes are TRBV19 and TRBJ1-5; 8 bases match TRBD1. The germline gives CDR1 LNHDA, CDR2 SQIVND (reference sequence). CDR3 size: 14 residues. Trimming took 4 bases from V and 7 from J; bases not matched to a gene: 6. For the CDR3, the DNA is TGTGCCAGTAGTAGGCAGGGGGCGAGACAGCCCCAGCATTTT. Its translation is CASSRQGARQPQHF.

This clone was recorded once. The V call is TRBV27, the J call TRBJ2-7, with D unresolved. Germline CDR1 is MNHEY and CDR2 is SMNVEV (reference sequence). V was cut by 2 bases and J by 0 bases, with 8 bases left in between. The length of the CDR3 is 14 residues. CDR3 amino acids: CASSLGRSSYEQYF. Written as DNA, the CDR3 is TGTGCCAGCAGTTTAGGCAGGAGCTCCTACGAGCAGTACTTC.

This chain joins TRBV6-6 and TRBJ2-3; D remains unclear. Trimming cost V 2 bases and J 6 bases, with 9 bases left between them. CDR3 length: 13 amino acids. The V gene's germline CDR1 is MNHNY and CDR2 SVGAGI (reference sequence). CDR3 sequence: CASSYGVRDTQYF. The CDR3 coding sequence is TGTGCCAGCAGTTACGGGGTTCGTGATACGCAGTATTTT.

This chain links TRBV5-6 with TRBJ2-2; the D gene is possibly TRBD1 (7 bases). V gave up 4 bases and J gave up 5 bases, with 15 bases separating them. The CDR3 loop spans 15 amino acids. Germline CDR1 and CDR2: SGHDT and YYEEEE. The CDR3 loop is CASSLSPGGTGELFF. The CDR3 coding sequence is TGTGCCAGCAGCCTATCACCAGGGGGGACCGGGGAGCTGTTTTTT. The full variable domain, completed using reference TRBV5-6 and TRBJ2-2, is DAGVTQSPTHLIKTRGQQVTLRCSPKSGHDTVSWYQQALGQGPQFIFQYYEEEERQRGNFPDRFSGHQFPNYSSELNVNALLLGDSALYLCASSLSPGGTGELFFGEGSRLTVL.

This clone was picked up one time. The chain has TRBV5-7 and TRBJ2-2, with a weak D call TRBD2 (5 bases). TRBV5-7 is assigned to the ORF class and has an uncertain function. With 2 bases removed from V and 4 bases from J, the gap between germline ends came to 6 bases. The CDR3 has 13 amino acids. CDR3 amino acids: CASSFEGTGELFF. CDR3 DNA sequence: TGTGCCAGCAGCTTCGAGGGCACCGGGGAGCTGTTTTTT.

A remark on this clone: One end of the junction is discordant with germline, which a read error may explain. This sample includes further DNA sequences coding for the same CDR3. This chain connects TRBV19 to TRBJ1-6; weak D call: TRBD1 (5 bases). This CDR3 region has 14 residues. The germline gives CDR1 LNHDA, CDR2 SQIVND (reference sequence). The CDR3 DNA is TGTGCCAGTAGTGCCGGGGCCGGGAATTCACCTCTCCACTTT. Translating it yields CASSAGAGNSPLHF. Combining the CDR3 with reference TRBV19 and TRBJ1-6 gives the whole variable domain DGGITQSPKYLFRKEGQNVTLSCEQNLNHDAMYWYRQDPGQGLRLIYYSQIVNDFQKGDIAEGYSVSREKKESFPLTVTSAQKNPTAFYLCASSAGAGNSPLHFGNGTRLTVT.

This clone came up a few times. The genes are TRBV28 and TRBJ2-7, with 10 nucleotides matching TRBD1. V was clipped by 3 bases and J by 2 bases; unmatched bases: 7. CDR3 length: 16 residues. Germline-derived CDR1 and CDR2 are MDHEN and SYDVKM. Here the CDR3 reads CASSFSGTGVPYEQYF. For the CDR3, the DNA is TGTGCCAGCAGTTTCTCCGGGACAGGGGTTCCCTACGAGCAGTACTTC.

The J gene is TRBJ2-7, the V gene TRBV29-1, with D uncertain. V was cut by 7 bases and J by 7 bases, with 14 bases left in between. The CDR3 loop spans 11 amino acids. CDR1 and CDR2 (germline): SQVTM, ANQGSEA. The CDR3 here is CSAEQWSEQYF. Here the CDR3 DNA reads TGCAGCGCGGAGCAATGGTCGGAGCAGTACTTC.

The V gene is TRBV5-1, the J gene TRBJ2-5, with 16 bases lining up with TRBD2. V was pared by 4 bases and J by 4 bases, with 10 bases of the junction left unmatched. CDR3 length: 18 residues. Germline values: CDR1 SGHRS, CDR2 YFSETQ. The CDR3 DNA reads TGCGCCAGCAGCCCTGGGACTAGCGGGGGGGCCTGGATAGAGACCCAGTACTTC. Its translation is CASSPGTSGGAWIETQYF.

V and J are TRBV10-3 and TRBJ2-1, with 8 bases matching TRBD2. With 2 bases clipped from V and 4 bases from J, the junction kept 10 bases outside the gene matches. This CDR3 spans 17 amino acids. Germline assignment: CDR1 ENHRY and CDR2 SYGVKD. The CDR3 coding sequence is TGTGCCATCAGTGAGACTACTCAGCGGGGGAAGTACAATGAGCAGTTCTTC. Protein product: CAISETTQRGKYNEQFF.

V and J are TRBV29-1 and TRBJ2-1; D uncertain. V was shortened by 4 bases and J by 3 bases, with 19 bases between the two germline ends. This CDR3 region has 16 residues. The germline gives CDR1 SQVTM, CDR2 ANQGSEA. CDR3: CSVGTPERDRYNEQFF. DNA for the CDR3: TGCAGCGTTGGCACCCCCGAACGAGATCGCTACAATGAGCAGTTCTTC.